The T cell receptor (beta chain) described here comes from a study of T cell responses to AZD1222 COVID-19 vaccine. Study results and caveats: There were vaccine-associated CD4 TCRs across spike, dominant at 160-218 and 743-854. After two AZD1222 doses, spike-specific TCR breadth and depth rose versus day 0. Repertoires were obtained only post-peak T cell response. Within unmutated variant regions lay the reported targets of nearly half of spike-specific TCRs.

Comments on this clone: Its antigen is not known.

Germline V lookup: CDR1 SGHDT, CDR2 YYEEEE. Losses at the gene ends were 0 bases for V and 4 bases for J; bases not matched to a gene: 7. This CDR3 has 16 amino acids. Generated by immunoSEQ multiplex PCR, the TCRdb table keeps only in-frame clones and is missing some. Altogether 70,000 or so clones are present, about nine tenths being singletons, with the ten largest covering less than 25%. This chain connects TRBV5-6 to TRBJ2-5, with 9 bases lining up with TRBD2. The receptor was derived from an adult in good health. The material was peripheral blood, obtained on day 0 of AZD1222 vaccination. The CDR3 reads CASSLARELAGETQYF. Here the CDR3 DNA reads TGTGCCAGCAGCTTGGCCAGGGAACTAGCGGGAGAGACCCAGTACTTC.